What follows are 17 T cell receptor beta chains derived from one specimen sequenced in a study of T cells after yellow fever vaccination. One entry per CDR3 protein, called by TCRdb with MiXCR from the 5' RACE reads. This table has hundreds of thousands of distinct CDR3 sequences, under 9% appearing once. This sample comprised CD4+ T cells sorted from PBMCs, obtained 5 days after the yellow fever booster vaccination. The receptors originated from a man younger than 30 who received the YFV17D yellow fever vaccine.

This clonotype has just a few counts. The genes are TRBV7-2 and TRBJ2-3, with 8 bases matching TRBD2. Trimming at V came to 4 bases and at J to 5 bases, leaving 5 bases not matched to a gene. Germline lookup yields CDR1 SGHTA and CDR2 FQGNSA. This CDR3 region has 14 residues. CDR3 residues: CASSSPTSVDTQYF. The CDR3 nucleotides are TGTGCCAGCAGCTCACCGACTAGCGTAGATACGCAGTATTTT.

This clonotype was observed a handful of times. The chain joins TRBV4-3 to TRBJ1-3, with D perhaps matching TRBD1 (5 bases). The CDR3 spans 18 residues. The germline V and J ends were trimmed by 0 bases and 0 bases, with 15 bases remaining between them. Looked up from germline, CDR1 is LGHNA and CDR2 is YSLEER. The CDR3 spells CASSQDLAGRSSGNTIYF. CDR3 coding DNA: TGCGCCAGCAGCCAAGATCTAGCGGGACGGAGCTCTGGAAACACCATATATTTT.

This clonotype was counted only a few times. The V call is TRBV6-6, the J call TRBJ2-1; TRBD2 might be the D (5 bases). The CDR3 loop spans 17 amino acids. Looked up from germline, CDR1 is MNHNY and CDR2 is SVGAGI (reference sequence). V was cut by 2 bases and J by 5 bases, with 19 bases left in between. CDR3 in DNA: TGTGCCAGCAGTTACCCTGCTACGGGAAGAATCGACAATGAGCAGTTCTTC. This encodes CASSYPATGRIDNEQFF.

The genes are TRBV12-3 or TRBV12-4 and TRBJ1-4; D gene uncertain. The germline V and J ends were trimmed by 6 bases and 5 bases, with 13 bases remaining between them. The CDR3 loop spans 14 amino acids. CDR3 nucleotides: TGTGCCAGCAGACTTTGGACCGACAATGAAAAACTGTTTTTT. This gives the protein CASRLWTDNEKLFF.

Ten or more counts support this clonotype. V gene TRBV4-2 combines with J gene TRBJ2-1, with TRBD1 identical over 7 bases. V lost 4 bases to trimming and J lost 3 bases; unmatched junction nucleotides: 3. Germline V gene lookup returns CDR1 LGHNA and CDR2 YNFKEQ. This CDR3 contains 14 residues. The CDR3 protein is CASSPGTVYNEQFF. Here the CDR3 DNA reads TGTGCCAGCAGCCCTGGGACAGTCTACAATGAGCAGTTCTTC.

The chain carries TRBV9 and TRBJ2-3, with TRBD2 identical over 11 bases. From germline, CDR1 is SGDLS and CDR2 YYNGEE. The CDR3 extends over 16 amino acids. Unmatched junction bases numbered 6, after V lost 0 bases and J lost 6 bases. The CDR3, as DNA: TGTGCCAGCAGCGTAGATACTAGCGGGGGCCGGGATACGCAGTATTTT. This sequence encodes CASSVDTSGGRDTQYF.

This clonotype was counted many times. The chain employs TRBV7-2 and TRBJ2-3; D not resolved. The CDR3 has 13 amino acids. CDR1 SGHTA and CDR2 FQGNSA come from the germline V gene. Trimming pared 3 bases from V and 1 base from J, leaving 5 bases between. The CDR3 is CASSLLGTDTQYF. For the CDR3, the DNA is TGTGCCAGCAGCTTGCTGGGCACAGATACGCAGTATTTT.

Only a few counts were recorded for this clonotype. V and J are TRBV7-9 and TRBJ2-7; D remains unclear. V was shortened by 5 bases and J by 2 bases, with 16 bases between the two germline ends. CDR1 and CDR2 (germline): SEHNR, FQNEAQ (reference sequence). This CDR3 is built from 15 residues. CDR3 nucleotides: TGTGCCAGCAGCCACAACGGCCGCACACCCTACGAGCAGTACTTC. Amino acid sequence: CASSHNGRTPYEQYF.

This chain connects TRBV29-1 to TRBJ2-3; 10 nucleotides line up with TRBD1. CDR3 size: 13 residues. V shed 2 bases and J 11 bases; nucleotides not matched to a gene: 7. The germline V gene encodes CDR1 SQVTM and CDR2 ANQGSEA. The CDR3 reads CSVESGTGVKQYF. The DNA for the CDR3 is TGCAGCGTTGAATCCGGGACAGGGGTGAAGCAGTATTTT.

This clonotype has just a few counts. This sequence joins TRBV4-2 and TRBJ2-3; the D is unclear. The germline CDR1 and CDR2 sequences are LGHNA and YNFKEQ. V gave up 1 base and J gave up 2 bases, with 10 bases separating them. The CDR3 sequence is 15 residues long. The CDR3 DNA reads TGTGCCAGCAGCCAAGGACCTCTAGTCACAGATACGCAGTATTTT. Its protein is CASSQGPLVTDTQYF.

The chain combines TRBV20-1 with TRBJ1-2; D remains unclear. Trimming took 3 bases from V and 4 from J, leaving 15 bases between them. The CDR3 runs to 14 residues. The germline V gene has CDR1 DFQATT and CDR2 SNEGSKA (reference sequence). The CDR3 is CSASREGLSYGYTF. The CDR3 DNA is TGCAGTGCTAGTCGGGAAGGGCTTAGCTATGGCTACACCTTC.

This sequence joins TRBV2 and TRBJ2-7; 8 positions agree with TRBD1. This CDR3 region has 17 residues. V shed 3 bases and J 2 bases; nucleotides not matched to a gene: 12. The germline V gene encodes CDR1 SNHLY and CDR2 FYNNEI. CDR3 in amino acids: CASSEFYPGQETYEQYV. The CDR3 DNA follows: TGTGCCAGCAGTGAGTTTTATCCGGGACAGGAGACCTACGAGCAGTACGTC.

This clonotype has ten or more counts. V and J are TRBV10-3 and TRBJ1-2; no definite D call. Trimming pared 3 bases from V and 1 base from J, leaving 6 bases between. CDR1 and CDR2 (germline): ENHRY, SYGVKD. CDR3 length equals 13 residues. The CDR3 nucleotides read TGTGCCATCAGTGATGATATTAACTATGGCTACACCTTC. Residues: CAISDDINYGYTF.

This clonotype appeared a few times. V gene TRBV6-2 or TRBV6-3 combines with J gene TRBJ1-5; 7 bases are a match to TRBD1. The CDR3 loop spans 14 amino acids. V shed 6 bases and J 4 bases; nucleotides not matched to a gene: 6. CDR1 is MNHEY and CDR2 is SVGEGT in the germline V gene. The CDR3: CASRPTGHNQPQHF. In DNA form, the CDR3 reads TGTGCCAGCAGACCGACAGGGCATAATCAGCCCCAGCATTTT.

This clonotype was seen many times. The DNA of the CDR3 is TGCGCCAGCAGTGAGTCGGGTCGGTATGGCTACACCTTC. Its translation: CASSESGRYGYTF. The chain recombines TRBV10-1 with TRBJ1-2; D not resolved. V lost 0 bases and J lost 5, with 7 bases in between. This CDR3 has 13 residues. The germline V gene encodes CDR1 WNHNN and CDR2 SYGVQD (reference sequence).

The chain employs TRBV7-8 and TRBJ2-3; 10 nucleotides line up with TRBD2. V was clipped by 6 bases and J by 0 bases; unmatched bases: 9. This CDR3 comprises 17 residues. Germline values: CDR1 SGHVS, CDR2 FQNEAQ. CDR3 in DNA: TGTGCCAGCAGTCGGGGCGGTAGCGGGGGGAGCACAGATACGCAGTATTTT. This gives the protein CASSRGGSGGSTDTQYF.

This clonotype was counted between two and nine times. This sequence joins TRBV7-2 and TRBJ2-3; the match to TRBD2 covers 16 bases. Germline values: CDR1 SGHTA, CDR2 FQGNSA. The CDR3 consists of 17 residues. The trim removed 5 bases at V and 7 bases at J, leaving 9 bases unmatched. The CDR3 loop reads CASSGARGLAGGYTQYF. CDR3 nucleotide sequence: TGTGCCAGCAGCGGGGCGAGGGGACTAGCGGGGGGGTATACGCAGTATTTT.